These 10 T cell receptor beta chains came from one sample sequenced in a study of vaccination effects on CD4 cells after COVID-19. Produced via immunoSEQ multiplex PCR; TCRdb's table is partial and in-frame only. The repertoire has tens of thousands of clones, roughly four fifths of them found once; the top ten carry about 10%. After roughly 10 days in culture, the CD4+ T cells were isolated. Antigens of these TCRs are unknown. Specimen: CD4+ T cells from PBMCs cultured without peptide, collected before COVID-19 vaccination. All receptors derive from a human donor who received a COVID-19 vaccine.

The V gene is TRBV2, the J gene TRBJ2-6; D gene unclear. The germline V and J ends were trimmed by 4 bases and 2 bases, with 0 bases remaining between them. This CDR3 comprises 12 residues. Germline V gene data show CDR1 as SNHLY and CDR2 as FYNNEI. This CDR3 reads CASSAGANVLTF. CDR3 DNA sequence: TGTGCCAGCAGTGCTGGGGCCAACGTCCTGACTTTC.

The sample holds a few counts of this clone. J is TRBJ1-5 and V is TRBV2, with D perhaps TRBD1 (6 bases). CDR3 length: 15 amino acids. Germline values: CDR1 SNHLY, CDR2 FYNNEI. V lost 6 bases and J lost 2, with 14 bases in between. The CDR3 sequence is CASRTQGRGNQPQHF. DNA of the CDR3: TGTGCCAGCAGAACACAGGGCCGGGGCAATCAGCCCCAGCATTTT. Full variable domain (missing parts from reference TRBV2 and TRBJ1-5): EPEVTQTPSHQVTQMGQEVILRCVPISNHLYFYWYRQILGQKVEFLVSFYNNEISEKSEIFDDQFSVERPDGSNFTLKIRSTKLEDSAMYFCASRTQGRGNQPQHFGDGTRLSIL.

This clone occurred a few times. This chain links TRBV7-9 with TRBJ2-7; D may be TRBD1 (6 bases). The V gene lost 5 bases and the J gene lost 2 bases, with 10 bases spanning the gap. Germline CDR1 and CDR2: SEHNR and FQNEAQ (reference sequence). There are 13 residues in the CDR3. The CDR3 region has the DNA TGTGCCAGCAGCAGGACAGTAGCCTACGAGCAGTACTTC. As protein: CASSRTVAYEQYF.

This clone is medium-sized within its sample. The genes are TRBV12-3 or TRBV12-4 and TRBJ1-3; 7 bases agree with TRBD1. The CDR3 length is 12 residues. V trimming: 6 bases; J trimming: 9 bases; junction bases outside the gene matches: 5. The CDR3 region is CASSRQGGTIYF. CDR3 bases: TGTGCCAGCAGCCGACAGGGAGGCACCATATATTTT.

The chain links TRBV3-1 (or the pseudogene TRBV3-2) to TRBJ2-6; D uncertain. CDR3 length: 15 residues. Germline lookup yields CDR1 LGHDT and CDR2 YNNKEL (reference sequence). V lost 4 bases, J lost 2 bases, and 9 bases lay in between. The CDR3 spells CASSLSQPGANVLTF. The DNA for the CDR3 is TGTGCCAGCAGCCTCTCCCAGCCTGGGGCCAACGTCCTGACTTTC.

The rearrangement joins TRBV20-1 to TRBJ1-2; D is unresolved. There are 11 residues in the CDR3. The V and J ends lost 5 bases and 8 bases respectively, with 12 bases between them. Germline CDR1 reads DFQATT; CDR2 reads SNEGSKA (reference sequence). The CDR3 protein is CSAWLAGGYTF. The DNA of the CDR3 is TGCAGTGCTTGGTTGGCGGGCGGCTACACCTTC.

The gene calls are TRBV9 and TRBJ2-1; possibly TRBD1 or TRBD2 for D (5 bases each). The CDR3 is made up of 14 amino acids. Between the trimmed V and J ends, which lost 3 bases and 8 bases, there was a span of 15 bases. Germline CDR1 SGDLS, CDR2 YYNGEE. DNA of the CDR3: TGTGCCAGCAGCGCCGGGACCAAAGGCGATGAGCAGTTCTTC. It specifies CASSAGTKGDEQFF.

The chain has TRBV5-1 and TRBJ1-2; no reliable D call. CDR1 and CDR2 (germline): SGHRS, YFSETQ. The ends were cut back, 4 bases at V and 2 bases at J, with 15 bases in the middle. This CDR3 has 15 residues. The CDR3 DNA sequence: TGCGCCAGCAGCCCATGGGTGGGCCAGAACTATGGCTACACCTTC. This codes for CASSPWVGQNYGYTF.

This clone was observed once. The chain recombines TRBV5-1 with TRBJ1-2; 9 bases map to TRBD1. The V segment lost 1 base and the J segment 6 bases; nucleotides outside the gene matches: 1. CDR3 length: 13 residues. The germline V gene has CDR1 SGHRS and CDR2 YFSETQ. The CDR3 nucleotides are TGCGCCAGCAGCTTGACAGGGGGCGATGGCTACACCTTC. The encoded protein is CASSLTGGDGYTF. The whole variable domain, filled in from reference TRBV5-1 and TRBJ1-2, reads KAGVTQTPRYLIKTRGQQVTLSCSPISGHRSVSWYQQTPGQGLQFLFEYFSETQRNKGNFPGRFSGRQFSNSRSEMNVSTLELGDSALYLCASSLTGGDGYTFGSGTRLTVV.

This chain connects TRBV4-3 to TRBJ1-1; D is undetermined. V lost 0 bases and J 7 bases, leaving 12 bases between the germline ends. The germline gives CDR1 LGHNA, CDR2 YSLEER. The CDR3 runs to 14 residues. CDR3 residues: CASSQDLGSLEAFF. The CDR3 nucleotides are TGCGCCAGCAGCCAAGATCTGGGCAGCCTTGAAGCTTTCTTT.